The 2 T cell receptor beta chains below were found in one sample sequenced in a study of shared clonotypes between healthy human individuals. Clones were read by immunoSEQ multiplex PCR, and TCRdb kept only the in-frame ones, dropping some. The table records roughly 600,000 clones, about 98% of them present only once. Positive CCR7 selection of CD45RO-negative cells yielded the naive CD8 cells, and terminally differentiated effector memory CD45RA+ cells were excluded. The specimen sequenced was naive CD8+ T cells sorted from blood. Receptors originate from a man aged 25-45 years in good health.

The V gene is TRBV6-1, the J gene TRBJ2-7, with D unresolved. The CDR3 has 17 residues. Trimming removed 4 bases at V and 0 bases at J, with 19 bases between. CDR1 and CDR2 (germline): MNHNS, SASEGT. CDR3 amino acids: CASSAYPSGLSSYEQYF. CDR3 in DNA: TGTGCCAGCAGTGCCTATCCCTCGGGCCTCAGCTCCTACGAGCAGTACTTC.

The V call is TRBV25-1, the J call TRBJ2-2; a possible D gene is TRBD2 (6 bases). V was pared by 4 bases and J by 6 bases, with 15 bases between. The CDR3 has 15 residues. Germline-derived CDR1 and CDR2 are MGHDK and SYGVNS. The CDR3 DNA sequence: TGTGCCAGCAGTGGATCGCTAGCGTACGCCGGGGAGCTGTTTTTT. As protein: CASSGSLAYAGELFF. Supplemented by reference TRBV25-1 and TRBJ2-2, the full variable domain reads EADIYQTPRYLVIGTGKKITLECSQTMGHDKMYWYQQDPGMELHLIHYSYGVNSTEKGDLSSESTVSRIRTEHFPLTLESARPSHTSQYLCASSGSLAYAGELFFGEGSRLTVL.